What follows are 7 T cell receptor beta chains derived from one specimen sequenced in a study of blood T cell repertoires in COVID-19. Method: immunoSEQ multiplex PCR; TCRdb's copy keeps in-frame clones and lacks some. Here the sample spans approximately 40,000 clones, around 87% being singletons. The sample consisted of peripheral blood. Source of these receptors: a man in his sixties with acute or convalescent COVID-19.

The V gene is TRBV28, the J gene TRBJ1-2; no reliable D call. Germline-derived CDR1 and CDR2 are MDHEN and SYDVKM. This CDR3 is 14 amino acids long. Trimming removed 1 base from V and 4 bases from J, with 10 bases in between. CDR3 region: CASSLLDSGYGYTF. CDR3 coding DNA: TGTGCCAGCAGTTTATTAGATTCTGGCTATGGCTACACCTTC.

This chain joins TRBV2 and TRBJ1-2; TRBD1 aligns across 7 bases. Germline CDR1 and CDR2: SNHLY and FYNNEI. The CDR3 length is 13 residues. The ends lost 6 bases at V and 6 bases at J; junction bases unmatched: 7. CDR3 amino acids: CASRFWDSDGYTF. In DNA, the CDR3 is TGTGCCAGCAGATTTTGGGACAGTGATGGCTACACCTTC.

This chain connects TRBV11-2 to TRBJ2-5; 13 bases align to TRBD2. The germline gives CDR1 SGHAT, CDR2 FQNNGV. There are 17 residues in the CDR3. With V trimmed by 4 bases and J by 4 bases, 9 bases remained unmatched. The CDR3 DNA is TGTGCCAGCAGCTCCACAACTAGCGGGAGGGCCTTAGAGACCCAGTACTTC. This encodes CASSSTTSGRALETQYF.

The V gene is TRBV11-2, the J gene TRBJ2-5; TRBD2 agrees at 15 bases. Trimming took 4 bases from V and 5 from J; bases not matched to a gene: 8. The CDR3 is 17 residues long. CDR1 is SGHAT, CDR2 FQNNGV, per germline. CDR3 loop: CASSSRTSGRAGETQYF. DNA of the CDR3: TGTGCCAGCAGCTCCCGGACTAGCGGGAGGGCCGGGGAGACCCAGTACTTC.

This chain joins TRBV3-1 (or the pseudogene TRBV3-2) and TRBJ2-1, with 14 positions matching TRBD2. The CDR3 length is 14 residues. The junction had 2 bases not matched to a gene; V was cut back by 4 bases and J by 9 bases. CDR1 and CDR2 from the germline V gene are LGHDT and YNNKEL (reference sequence). Written as DNA, the CDR3 is TGTGCCAGCAGCCGGGGACTAGCGGGAGTTGAGCAGTTCTTC. It codes for CASSRGLAGVEQFF.

The CDR3 sequence: CAALTEMNTEAFF. DNA of the CDR3: TGTGCCGCCTTAACGGAGATGAACACTGAAGCTTTCTTT. The chain links TRBV10-3 to TRBJ1-1, with D unclear. The germline V gene has CDR1 ENHRY and CDR2 SYGVKD. The V and J ends lost 11 bases and 0 bases respectively, with 13 bases between them. The CDR3 has 13 residues.

The chain carries TRBV5-1 and TRBJ2-2; 9 nucleotides align to TRBD1. V shed 4 bases and J 7 bases; nucleotides not matched to a gene: 8. Germline V gene lookup returns CDR1 SGHRS and CDR2 YFSETQ. CDR3 length equals 15 residues. CDR3 protein: CASSTGQGHVGELFF. In nucleotides, the CDR3 is TGCGCCAGCAGCACCGGACAGGGGCACGTCGGGGAGCTGTTTTTT.